This TCR beta chain was identified during a study of blood T cell repertoires in COVID-19. Profiling relied on immunoSEQ multiplex PCR, and the TCRdb table lists in-frame clones only, not all of them. The sample includes approximately 470,000 clones, approximately 85% seen only once; the top ten take roughly 3.2%. The CDR3 extends over 14 amino acids. Germline V lookup: CDR1 MGHDK, CDR2 SYGVNS. V was clipped by 6 bases and J by 2 bases, with 13 bases between them. The receptor comes from a human donor in a cohort sampled during active COVID-19. The sample was peripheral blood. This chain uses TRBV25-1 with TRBJ1-1; a possible D gene is TRBD1 (6 bases). This CDR3 is CASSTGQTNTEAFF. CDR3 nucleotide sequence: TGTGCCAGCAGCACCGGACAGACCAACACTGAAGCTTTCTTT.